These T cell receptor beta chains were read from a single sample in a study of blood T cells in healthy people across ages. TCRdb re-called the 5' RACE reads with MiXCR, one entry per CDR3 protein. This sample has 900,000 to 950,000 distinct CDR3 sequences; almost 30% occur once, and the top ten carry roughly 10%. The same data also contributed to another study, on T cells of mothers and their children.

Specimen: blood. Receptors originate from a middle-aged woman in good health. Both conserved end residues are part of each CDR3. Each record gives: clone size, D gene, V gene, J gene, CDR3 protein, CDR3 DNA. The D gene is left open where the match is weak. The size field is filled for only some rows; it gives once, few, many or a size class.

few	TRBD1	TRBV30	TRBJ1-2	CACKARGQGNGYTF	TGTGCCTGCAAAGCGAGGGGACAGGGAAATGGCTACACCTTC
few	.	TRBV10-3	TRBJ2-4	CAVSAGLPGGNIQYF	TGTGCCGTCAGTGCTGGACTACCCGGCGGGAACATTCAGTACTTC
.	.	TRBV2	TRBJ1-3	CASRIGDTIYF	TGTGCCAGCAGGATTGGAGACACCATATATTTT
.	.	TRBV5-5	TRBJ2-7	CASSLAFGIHEQYF	TGTGCCAGCAGCTTGGCTTTTGGGATACACGAGCAGTACTTC
many	.	TRBV4-1	TRBJ2-7	CASSQAEGTYEQYF	TGCGCCAGCAGCCAGGCAGAGGGTACGTACGAGCAGTACTTC
.	.	TRBV30	TRBJ1-2	CAWSRIFLRDGSYGYTF	TGTGCCTGGAGTCGAATATTCCTCCGGGACGGGAGCTATGGCTACACCTTC
.	TRBD2	TRBV6-1	TRBJ2-1	CASPPIAGGMNEQFF	TGTGCCAGCCCCCCGATAGCGGGGGGTATGAATGAGCAGTTCTTC
.	TRBD1	TRBV14	TRBJ2-7	CASSQFAPGQGFYEQYF	TGTGCCAGCAGCCAATTCGCCCCGGGACAGGGCTTCTACGAGCAGTACTTC
few	.	TRBV7-9	TRBJ2-5	CASSKTGTTQETQYF	TGTGCCAGCAGCAAAACCGGGACAACTCAAGAGACCCAGTACTTC
many	TRBD2	TRBV20-1	TRBJ2-7	CSASADGTSGVYEQYF	TGCAGTGCTAGTGCCGATGGGACTAGCGGGGTATACGAGCAGTACTTC